Below are 8 T cell receptor beta chains sequenced from a single sample in a study of response to subunit inactivated influenza vaccine. TCRdb fed the RT-PCR reads into MiXCR, producing one record per CDR3 protein. Among about 520,000 distinct CDR3 sequences listed, approximately 24% were seen once. Sequences were derived from CD4+ T cells sorted from PBMCs, sampled roughly 5 days after vaccination. The receptors were gathered from a man between 45 and 60 years old who received an inactivated influenza vaccine.

This chain links TRBV9 with TRBJ1-1; 10 positions agree with TRBD1. This CDR3 is built from 15 residues. Germline V gives CDR1 SGDLS, CDR2 YYNGEE. After removal of 0 bases from V and 6 bases from J, the junction contained 5 bases not matched to a gene. The CDR3 bases are TGTGCCAGCAGCGTAGGACAGGGGGCGAGCTCTGAAGCTTTCTTT. Amino acids: CASSVGQGASSEAFF.

This clonotype is a singleton in its sample. The V gene is TRBV9, the J gene TRBJ2-7; either TRBD1 or TRBD2 may fit D (5 bases each). Germline CDR1 and CDR2: SGDLS and YYNGEE. This CDR3 has 16 amino acids. The germline V and J ends were trimmed by 3 bases and 7 bases, with 23 bases remaining between them. The chain's CDR3 is CASSGGGTSGVGEQYF. CDR3 sequence (DNA): TGTGCCAGCAGCGGAGGTGGGACCTCCGGAGTTGGGGAGCAGTACTTC.

As DNA, the CDR3 is TGCAGCGTTAGGACAGGGTCAAATACGCAGTATTTT. It translates to CSVRTGSNTQYF. This chain links TRBV29-1 with TRBJ2-3, with 8 nucleotides matching TRBD1. The CDR3 runs 12 residues. V was clipped by 5 bases and J by 7 bases; unmatched bases: 5. Germline V gives CDR1 SQVTM, CDR2 ANQGSEA.

The V and J genes are TRBV5-1 and TRBJ2-7; D gene uncertain. V lost 0 bases, J lost 3 bases, and 19 bases lay in between. Germline loops: CDR1 SGHRS, CDR2 YFSETQ. The CDR3 extends over 17 amino acids. The CDR3 region has the DNA TGCGCCAGCAGCTTGGAACCAGGACGGCCGCCGAACTACGAGCAGTACTTC. Translation: CASSLEPGRPPNYEQYF.

The genes are TRBV12-3 or TRBV12-4 and TRBJ1-4, with D unclear. Trimming pared 7 bases from V and 8 bases from J, leaving 14 bases between. The CDR3 loop spans 13 amino acids. The CDR3 here is CASTNKEGEKLFF. In DNA, the CDR3 is TGTGCCAGCACCAACAAGGAAGGAGAAAAACTGTTTTTT.

The genes are TRBV20-1 and TRBJ1-5, with D possibly being TRBD1 (5 bases). There are 12 residues in the CDR3. Germline CDR1 DFQATT, CDR2 SNEGSKA (reference sequence). V lost 1 base and J lost 11, with 12 bases in between. The CDR3, as DNA: TGCAGTGCTAGAGCCCCCGGGGGGACCCAGCATTTT. It translates to CSARAPGGTQHF.

The rearrangement joins TRBV6-2 or TRBV6-3 to TRBJ1-6, with D perhaps matching TRBD1 (6 bases). Trimming stripped 5 bases from V and 7 bases from J, with 15 bases between. The CDR3 is 15 residues long. The germline CDR1 and CDR2 sequences are MNHEY and SVGEGT. CDR3 sequence reads: CASSPLRGANSPLHF. CDR3 nucleotide sequence: TGTGCCAGCAGTCCCTTGAGGGGGGCGAATTCACCCCTCCACTTT.

The V call is TRBV25-1, the J call TRBJ1-5; the match to TRBD1 covers 10 bases. V dropped 10 bases and J dropped 8; count of bases not matched to a gene: 11. The length of the CDR3 is 14 residues. CDR1 and CDR2 from the germline V gene are MGHDK and SYGVNS. The CDR3 nucleotides are TGTGCCACCGCGACAGGGACAGGGGTTGAGCCCCAGCATTTT. This gives the protein CATATGTGVEPQHF.